This T cell receptor beta chain appears in the sequencing data of a study of blood T cell repertoires in COVID-19. Trimming took 7 bases from V and 0 from J; bases not matched to a gene: 5. CDR1 is SGDLS and CDR2 is YYNGEE in the germline V gene. The CDR3 extends over 14 amino acids. TCRdb's copy holds only in-frame clones and misses some; the assay was immunoSEQ multiplex PCR. The table records 150,000 to 200,000 clones, over 65% of them present only once. Concerning this clone itself: Distinct nucleotide sequences in the sample also encode this CDR3.

The chain employs TRBV9 and TRBJ2-7; 9 bases are shared with TRBD1. Sequenced sample: peripheral blood. The TCR comes from a man aged 55 to 70 with acute or convalescent COVID-19. Written as DNA, the CDR3 is TGTGCCAGCTCTGGGACAGGGAGCTCCTACGAGCAGTACTTC. It yields the protein CASSGTGSSYEQYF.